This is a list of T cell receptor beta chains from one sample in a study of blood T cell repertoires in COVID-19. Assay used: immunoSEQ multiplex PCR; TCRdb lists only in-frame clones, some missing. Among roughly 71,000 clones listed, almost 85% were seen once. The sample taken for sequencing was peripheral blood. The receptors were sampled from a man aged 45-65 years with acute or convalescent COVID-19. CDR3s include the opening cysteine and the closing phenylalanine or tryptophan. D genes are given only for firm matches. The size of a clone is reported for some rows only, either as once, few or many, or as a class for expanded clones.

DNA: TGTGCCAGTAGTATTAGCTTTGGAGGGGACTACACCGGGGAGCTGTTTTTT
CDR3: CASSISFGGDYTGELFF
size: -
D: -
V: TRBV19
J: TRBJ2-2

DNA: TGTGCCAGCAGCCCCCTCCAGGTCTCTGGGGCCAACGTCCTGACTTTC
CDR3: CASSPLQVSGANVLTF
size: -
D: -
V: TRBV7-9
J: TRBJ2-6

DNA: TGTGCCAGCAGCGCGGGGGACAGGCGACATCGTGGCTACACCTTC
CDR3: CASSAGDRRHRGYTF
size: -
D: TRBD1
V: TRBV5-6
J: TRBJ1-2

DNA: TGTGCCAGCTCAACCCAGCGGGGGCTCTACGAGCAGTACTTC
CDR3: CASSTQRGLYEQYF
size: once
D: TRBD2
V: TRBV18
J: TRBJ2-7

DNA: TGCGCCAGCAGCTTAGGGGATAAGGCTGAAGCTTTCTTT
CDR3: CASSLGDKAEAFF
size: -
D: -
V: TRBV5-1
J: TRBJ1-1

DNA: TGTGCTAGTGGTTTGGTGGCGGGGGATACGCAGTATTTT
CDR3: CASGLVAGDTQYF
size: -
D: -
V: TRBV12-5
J: TRBJ2-3

DNA: TGCGCCAGCAGCCTCGATCCCCATAGCGGGGGCCGGGGAGATACGCAGTATTTT
CDR3: CASSLDPHSGGRGDTQYF
size: -
D: TRBD2
V: TRBV4-1
J: TRBJ2-3

DNA: TGTGCCAGCAGCCCCCTCCGGACGGGGACAGATACGCAGTATTTT
CDR3: CASSPLRTGTDTQYF
size: -
D: -
V: TRBV7-3
J: TRBJ2-3

DNA: TGCGCCAGCAGGAGTTCCGGACAGGGAGGGTACAATGAGCAGTTCTTC
CDR3: CASRSSGQGGYNEQFF
size: -
D: -
V: TRBV5-1
J: TRBJ2-1

DNA: TGTGCCAGTAGTAGCCCGGGACAAAACACCGGGGAGCTGTTTTTT
CDR3: CASSSPGQNTGELFF
size: -
D: -
V: TRBV19
J: TRBJ2-2

DNA: TGTGCCAGCTCTTCAGAAAATGAGCAGTTCTTC
CDR3: CASSSENEQFF
size: -
D: -
V: TRBV18
J: TRBJ2-1

DNA: TGTGCCTGGCAACAGGGGGAAATGAACACTGAAGCTTTCTTT
CDR3: CAWQQGEMNTEAFF
size: -
D: TRBD1
V: TRBV30
J: TRBJ1-1

DNA: TGTGCCAGCAGCCCGAAGACTAGCGGGGGGCCAGATACGCAGTATTTT
CDR3: CASSPKTSGGPDTQYF
size: -
D: TRBD2
V: TRBV7-3
J: TRBJ2-3

DNA: TGTGCCAGCAGCTTTAGTCCTTACAATGAGCAGTTCTTC
CDR3: CASSFSPYNEQFF
size: -
D: -
V: TRBV5-4
J: TRBJ2-1

DNA: TGTGCCAGCAGCTCCCGATCCCGGACTAGCGGGGGGAATGAGCAGTTCTTC
CDR3: CASSSRSRTSGGNEQFF
size: -
D: TRBD2
V: TRBV7-8
J: TRBJ2-1

DNA: TGCGCCAGCAGTTTTACAGGGAGCACAGATACGCAGTATTTT
CDR3: CASSFTGSTDTQYF
size: -
D: -
V: TRBV5-1
J: TRBJ2-3

DNA: TGTGCCAGCAGCTTGCAGGGGATGGGAAACACCATATATTTT
CDR3: CASSLQGMGNTIYF
size: -
D: -
V: TRBV5-5
J: TRBJ1-3

DNA: TGTGCCAGCAGCTTGCGGCCGGGACAGGTTGTGTGGGAGAACACTGAAGCTTTCTTT
CDR3: CASSLRPGQVVWENTEAFF
size: -
D: TRBD1
V: TRBV5-5
J: TRBJ1-1

DNA: TGTGCCAGCAGTGAAGCGGGAAACAAAGAGACCCAGTACTTC
CDR3: CASSEAGNKETQYF
size: -
D: -
V: TRBV25-1
J: TRBJ2-5

DNA: TGTGCCAGCAGTCGGGAGGGGGCTGACTATGGCTACACCTTC
CDR3: CASSREGADYGYTF
size: -
D: TRBD1
V: TRBV25-1
J: TRBJ1-2

DNA: TGTGCCAGCAGCCTAAAACAGGATCCTAACTATGGCTACACCTTC
CDR3: CASSLKQDPNYGYTF
size: few
D: -
V: TRBV7-8
J: TRBJ1-2

DNA: TGTGCCAGCAGCTCTACTAGCGGGTACCAAGAGACCCAGTACTTC
CDR3: CASSSTSGYQETQYF
size: -
D: TRBD2
V: TRBV7-8
J: TRBJ2-5

DNA: TGTGCCACCAGTGAACGACGTCAGGTTGGGGAGACCCAGTACTTC
CDR3: CATSERRQVGETQYF
size: few
D: -
V: TRBV24-1
J: TRBJ2-5

DNA: TGCGCCAGCAGACCCACAGGGGGCCAAACTGAAGCTTTCTTT
CDR3: CASRPTGGQTEAFF
size: -
D: TRBD1
V: TRBV5-1
J: TRBJ1-1

DNA: TGTGCCAGCAGCGCGGGGGGAGACCAAGAGACCCAGTACTTC
CDR3: CASSAGGDQETQYF
size: -
D: TRBD2
V: TRBV9
J: TRBJ2-5

DNA: TGTGCCAGCAGCTTAAGTTTGTTATCTGATGAGCAGTTCTTC
CDR3: CASSLSLLSDEQFF
size: -
D: -
V: TRBV7-3
J: TRBJ2-1

DNA: TGCAGCGTTGAAGAGGGGGGGGCTGAAGCTTTCTTT
CDR3: CSVEEGGAEAFF
size: few
D: -
V: TRBV29-1
J: TRBJ1-1

DNA: TGTGCCAGCAGCATACAGGGGGGTAGCAATCAGCCCCAGCATTTT
CDR3: CASSIQGGSNQPQHF
size: -
D: TRBD1
V: TRBV7-3
J: TRBJ1-5

DNA: TGTGCCAGCAGGCGGGGGGGTACCGGGGAGCTGTTTTTT
CDR3: CASRRGGTGELFF
size: -
D: TRBD2
V: TRBV5-4
J: TRBJ2-2

DNA: TGTGCCTGGAGTGTACGGGGGGCCTTACACACCGGGGAGCTGTTTTTT
CDR3: CAWSVRGALHTGELFF
size: -
D: -
V: TRBV30
J: TRBJ2-2

DNA: TGTGCCATCAGTGAAGACTATGGGGAGCCCCAGCATTTT
CDR3: CAISEDYGEPQHF
size: -
D: -
V: TRBV10-3
J: TRBJ1-5

DNA: TGTGCCAGCGTCAAACACGCCCAAGAGACCCAGTACTTC
CDR3: CASVKHAQETQYF
size: -
D: -
V: TRBV3-1/TRBV3-2
J: TRBJ2-5

DNA: TGTGCCAGCAGGGCCCATAGCGGGGGACCAGATACGCAGTATTTT
CDR3: CASRAHSGGPDTQYF
size: -
D: TRBD2
V: TRBV2
J: TRBJ2-3

DNA: TGTGCCAGCAGCTTTAGGCAGGGGTTAGAGACCCAGTACTTC
CDR3: CASSFRQGLETQYF
size: -
D: -
V: TRBV11-1
J: TRBJ2-5

DNA: TGTGCCAGCAGTCCACAGTCCGCGAACACCGGGGAGCTGTTTTTT
CDR3: CASSPQSANTGELFF
size: -
D: -
V: TRBV6-6
J: TRBJ2-2

DNA: TGTGCCTGGAGTCCCGGGAGCCCCGTCGACGAGCAGTACTTC
CDR3: CAWSPGSPVDEQYF
size: -
D: -
V: TRBV30
J: TRBJ2-7

DNA: TGTGCCAGCACACGTGGGGGGAAGACCCAGTACTTC
CDR3: CASTRGGKTQYF
size: once
D: -
V: TRBV2
J: TRBJ2-5

DNA: TGTGCCAGCAGCTCAAATAGCGGGGAGGGAGATACGCAGTATTTT
CDR3: CASSSNSGEGDTQYF
size: -
D: TRBD2
V: TRBV11-2
J: TRBJ2-3

DNA: TGTGCCAGCAGCTTTAAGAGCTCCTACGAGCAGTACTTC
CDR3: CASSFKSSYEQYF
size: -
D: -
V: TRBV11-1
J: TRBJ2-7

DNA: TGTGCCAGCAGGCCCGAAGAGCCCTCCTACGAGCAGTACTTC
CDR3: CASRPEEPSYEQYF
size: -
D: -
V: TRBV21-1
J: TRBJ2-7

DNA: TGTGCCAGCAGCCAAGGGAGAACTAATGAAAAACTGTTTTTT
CDR3: CASSQGRTNEKLFF
size: -
D: -
V: TRBV4-2
J: TRBJ1-4

DNA: TGTGCCAGCAGTGAAGATGGCCAGGGGGACCTCTACGAGCAGTACTTC
CDR3: CASSEDGQGDLYEQYF
size: -
D: TRBD1
V: TRBV2
J: TRBJ2-7

DNA: TGTGCCAGCAGTTTTAAAACCCCCGGGACAGGGATTGCGGAGCAGTACTTC
CDR3: CASSFKTPGTGIAEQYF
size: -
D: TRBD1
V: TRBV7-2
J: TRBJ2-7

DNA: TGTGCCAGCAGTGAATTGAGACAGGGCGGAAAACTGTTTTTT
CDR3: CASSELRQGGKLFF
size: -
D: TRBD1
V: TRBV2
J: TRBJ1-4

DNA: TGTGCCAGCAGTGACGGACAGGGGTTGAGTGAAGCTTTCTTT
CDR3: CASSDGQGLSEAFF
size: -
D: TRBD1
V: TRBV6-1
J: TRBJ1-1

DNA: TGTGCCAGCAGTCCCCTGGGCGGAGGGGGCGGCTATGGCTACACCTTC
CDR3: CASSPLGGGGGYGYTF
size: -
D: TRBD1
V: TRBV5-4
J: TRBJ1-2

DNA: TGTGCCTGGAGGCATAGGGGTATAACTAATGAAAAACTGTTTTTT
CDR3: CAWRHRGITNEKLFF
size: -
D: -
V: TRBV30
J: TRBJ1-4

DNA: TGTGCCAGCAGCCAGGGAGGGGGAGACACCGGGGAGCTGTTTTTT
CDR3: CASSQGGGDTGELFF
size: -
D: -
V: TRBV6-5
J: TRBJ2-2

DNA: TGTGCCAGCAGTAATTTACAGAACACTGAAGCTTTCTTT
CDR3: CASSNLQNTEAFF
size: few
D: -
V: TRBV2
J: TRBJ1-1

DNA: TGTGCTAGTGGTTTATCAAGAGGGACAGGGGAAGGTAGCACTGAAGCTTTCTTT
CDR3: CASGLSRGTGEGSTEAFF
size: -
D: TRBD1
V: TRBV12-5
J: TRBJ1-1

DNA: TGTGCCAGCAGCTGGGGACTAGCGGGGTATGCTGGCTCCTACGAGCAGTACTTC
CDR3: CASSWGLAGYAGSYEQYF
size: -
D: TRBD2
V: TRBV11-2
J: TRBJ2-7

DNA: TGCGCCAGCAGCCAAAGGGCCCTCGAGACAGGGAACTATGGCTACACCTTC
CDR3: CASSQRALETGNYGYTF
size: few
D: TRBD1
V: TRBV4-1
J: TRBJ1-2